This TCR beta chain came from a study of CD8 T cells in Susac syndrome. Study-wide points: Clonal CD8+ expansion in Susac was highest in TEMRA cells and active patients. It was acknowledged in the study that its TCR sequencing and HLA analysis involved a relatively small number of individuals.

RNA amounts of roughly 0.45 to 1 ug underwent reverse transcription with random hexamers. Each CDR3 protein gets one entry after TCRdb re-called the immunoSEQ multiplex PCR reads with MiXCR. The table includes 120,000 or so distinct CDR3 sequences, more than 90% detected once. Concerning this clonotype: Its matching antigen is unknown.

Germline V gene data show CDR1 as SGDLS and CDR2 as YYNGEE. The CDR3 contains 15 residues. With V trimmed by 3 bases and J by 1 base, 3 bases remained unmatched. Sequenced: CD8+ T cells from PBMCs. The clonotype comes from a human donor with Susac syndrome. The chain carries TRBV9 and TRBJ1-1; 10 bases agree with TRBD1. DNA of the CDR3: TGTGCCAGCAGCGAGACAGGGGGCCCGAACACTGAAGCTTTCTTT. The encoded protein is CASSETGGPNTEAFF.